This TCR beta chain was captured by sequencing in a study of blood T cell repertoires in COVID-19. Only in-frame clones appear in the TCRdb table, and some are missing; sequencing was by immunoSEQ multiplex PCR. The data show about 190,000 clones, with approximately 86% seen just once and 20% to 25% held by the top ten. The specimen sequenced was PBMCs or T cells enriched from blood (not recorded which). The sequence was obtained from a woman in her thirties or forties in a cohort exposed to, infected with or recovered from COVID-19 (not recorded which).

The DNA of the CDR3 is TGCGCCAGCAGGGAGCGTTCGGGGTCCTACAATGAGCAGTTCTTC. This codes for CASRERSGSYNEQFF. This chain connects TRBV4-3 to TRBJ2-1; tentatively, D is TRBD2 (5 bases). The ends were cut back, 6 bases at V and 1 base at J, with 13 bases in the middle. CDR1 and CDR2 (germline): LGHNA, YSLEER. The CDR3 loop spans 15 amino acids.